Below are 5 T cell receptor beta chains sequenced from a single sample in a study of beta chain features in type 1 diabetes. Expressed TCRB transcripts got sequenced, as all isolated RNA was reverse transcribed. Using immunoSEQ multiplex PCR, the repertoire was profiled, and TCRdb retains in-frame clones only, with some absent. This table has 850,000 to 900,000 clones, roughly 15% appearing once. Sequenced material: naive CD4+ T cells from blood. These receptors all come from a woman in her late teens or twenties in good health.

As to this clone: Within the sample, other DNA sequences also encode this same CDR3. This chain uses TRBV9 with TRBJ2-2, with 7 bases that match TRBD1. The CDR3 consists of 15 residues. J was trimmed by 2 bases and V by 2 bases; bases with no gene match: 3. CDR1 SGDLS and CDR2 YYNGEE come from the germline V gene. This CDR3 reads CASSVGTANTGELFF. CDR3 in DNA: TGTGCCAGCAGCGTGGGGACAGCAAACACCGGGGAGCTGTTTTTT.

This clone has a handful of counts. The CDR3 region is CASFRSSYEQYF. In nucleotides, the CDR3 is TGTGCCTCCTTTCGGAGCTCCTACGAGCAGTACTTC. This rearrangement joins TRBV28 to TRBJ2-7; D is ambiguous. V was shortened by 11 bases and J by 0 bases, with 11 bases between the two germline ends. The germline gives CDR1 MDHEN, CDR2 SYDVKM. The CDR3 consists of 12 residues.

V usage is TRBV11-2 and J usage is TRBJ2-7; perhaps D is TRBD1 or TRBD2 (5 bases each). Germline assignment: CDR1 SGHAT and CDR2 FQNNGV. The V end was cut by 1 base, the J end by 7 bases, with 17 bases between. The CDR3 is 15 amino acids. CDR3 in amino acids: CASSLATRGLGEQYF. The CDR3 region has the DNA TGTGCCAGCAGCTTAGCGACTCGGGGCCTTGGTGAGCAGTACTTC.

This chain links TRBV5-4 with TRBJ1-2; D perhaps matches TRBD1 (6 bases). V lost 4 bases and J lost 0, with 19 bases in between. The CDR3 extends over 17 amino acids. Germline assignment: CDR1 SGHNT and CDR2 YYREEE (reference sequence). CDR3 residues: CASSPRAGTTSNYGYTF. The DNA for the CDR3 is TGTGCCAGCAGCCCCCGGGCAGGGACAACCTCTAACTATGGCTACACCTTC.

This clone was counted only a few times. The chain couples TRBV7-3 to TRBJ2-5; D is ambiguous. V lost 5 bases to trimming and J lost 2 bases, with 6 bases between them. Germline CDR1 reads SGHTA; CDR2 reads FQGTGA. The CDR3 consists of 12 residues. CDR3 coding DNA: TGTGCCAGCAGCCAACCTCAAGAGACCCAGTACTTC. It translates to CASSQPQETQYF.